This TCR beta chain was sequenced during a study of CD8 T cells in ankylosing spondylitis. Overall study findings and caveats: Disease-associated clones were CD8+ and fairly uncommon in peripheral blood. Certain motif variants had earlier appeared in reactive arthritis synovial fluid and blood.

A remark on this clonotype: Its antigen is currently unknown.

V shed 4 bases and J 3 bases; nucleotides not matched to a gene: 8. Germline CDR1 is SGHRS and CDR2 is YFSETQ. The CDR3 has 15 residues. Quantitative barcoded 5'-RACE was used to prepare TCR beta libraries. TCRdb analysed the 5' RACE reads with MiXCR anew, one entry per CDR3 protein. The sample consists of 150,000 to 200,000 distinct CDR3 sequences, roughly 30% of them appearing once. The clonotype was recovered from a male donor with ankylosing spondylitis. The material sequenced was synovial fluid, either unsorted or a sorted T cell fraction (not recorded which). The chain combines TRBV5-1 with TRBJ2-7, with 9 bases aligning to TRBD1. The CDR3 sequence: CASSLRDRAFYEQYF. The CDR3 region has the DNA TGCGCCAGCAGCCTCCGGGACAGGGCCTTCTACGAGCAGTACTTC. Full variable domain (outside the CDR3, taken from reference TRBV5-1 and TRBJ2-7): KAGVTQTPRYLIKTRGQQVTLSCSPISGHRSVSWYQQTPGQGLQFLFEYFSETQRNKGNFPGRFSGRQFSNSRSEMNVSTLELGDSALYLCASSLRDRAFYEQYFGPGTRLTVT.